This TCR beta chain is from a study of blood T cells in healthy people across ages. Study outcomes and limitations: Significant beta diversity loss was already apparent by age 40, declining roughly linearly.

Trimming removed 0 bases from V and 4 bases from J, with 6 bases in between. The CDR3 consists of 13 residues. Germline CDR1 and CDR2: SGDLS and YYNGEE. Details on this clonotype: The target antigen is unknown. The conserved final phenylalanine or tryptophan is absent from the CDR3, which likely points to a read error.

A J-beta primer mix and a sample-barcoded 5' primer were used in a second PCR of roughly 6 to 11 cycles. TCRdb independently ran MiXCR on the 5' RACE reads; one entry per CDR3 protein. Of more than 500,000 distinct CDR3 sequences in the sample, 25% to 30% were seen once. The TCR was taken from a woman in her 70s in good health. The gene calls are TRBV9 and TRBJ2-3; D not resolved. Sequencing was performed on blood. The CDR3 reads CASSVVGADTQYL. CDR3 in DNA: TGTGCCAGCAGCGTAGTCGGCGCAGATACGCAGTATCTT.